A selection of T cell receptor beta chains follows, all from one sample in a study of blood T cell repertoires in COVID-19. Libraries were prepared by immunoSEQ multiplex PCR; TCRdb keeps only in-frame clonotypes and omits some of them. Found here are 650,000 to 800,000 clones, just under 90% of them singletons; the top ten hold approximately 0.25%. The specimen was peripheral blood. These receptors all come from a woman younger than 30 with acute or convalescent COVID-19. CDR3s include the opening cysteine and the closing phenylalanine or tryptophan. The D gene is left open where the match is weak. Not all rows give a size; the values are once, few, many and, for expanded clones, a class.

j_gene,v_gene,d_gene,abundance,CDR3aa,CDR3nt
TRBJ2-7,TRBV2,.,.,CASSILPRVSYEQYF,TGTGCCAGCAGTATCCTGCCCAGGGTCTCCTACGAGCAGTACTTC
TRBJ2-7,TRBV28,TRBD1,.,CASREQGASYEQYF,TGTGCCAGCAGGGAACAGGGGGCTAGCTACGAGCAGTACTTC
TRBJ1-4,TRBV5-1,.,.,CASSLGSGSEKLFF,TGCGCCAGCAGCTTGGGCAGCGGTTCTGAAAAACTGTTTTTT
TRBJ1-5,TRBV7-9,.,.,CASSSAAYSNQPQHF,TGTGCCAGCAGCTCCGCTGCCTATAGCAATCAGCCCCAGCATTTT
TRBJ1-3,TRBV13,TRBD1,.,CASSLGQGLDTIYF,TGTGCCAGCAGCCTCGGACAGGGGTTAGACACCATATATTTT
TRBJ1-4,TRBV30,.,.,CAWSVQGMKKVFF,TGTGCCTGGAGTGTCCAGGGAATGAAAAAAGTGTTTTTT
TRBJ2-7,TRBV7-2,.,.,CASSRQISYEQYF,TGTGCCAGCAGTAGACAGATTTCCTACGAGCAGTACTTC
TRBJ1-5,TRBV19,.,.,CASSTNRAQPQHF,TGTGCCAGTAGTACCAACAGGGCTCAGCCCCAGCATTTT
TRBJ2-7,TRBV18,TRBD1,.,CASSPETGMTYEQYF,TGTGCCAGCTCACCGGAGACAGGGATGACCTACGAGCAGTACTTC
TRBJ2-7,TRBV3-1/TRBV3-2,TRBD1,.,CASSRDSLGEQYF,TGTGCCAGCAGCCGGGACAGTTTGGGGGAGCAGTACTTC
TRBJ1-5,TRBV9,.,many,CASSSRVGGQPQHF,TGTGCCAGCAGCTCTAGGGTGGGAGGGCAGCCCCAGCATTTT
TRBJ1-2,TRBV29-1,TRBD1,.,CSVYIATGWNGYTF,TGCAGCGTGTACATAGCGACAGGGTGGAATGGCTACACCTTC
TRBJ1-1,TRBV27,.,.,CASSLSGLVNTEAFF,TGTGCCAGCAGTTTATCTGGGCTGGTGAACACTGAAGCTTTCTTT
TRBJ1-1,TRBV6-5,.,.,CASSYDLGRRTNEAFF,TGTGCCAGCAGTTACGACCTAGGCAGACGTACTAATGAAGCTTTCTTT
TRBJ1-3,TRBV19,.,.,CASSKTTAYGNTIYF,TGTGCCAGTAGTAAAACGACAGCTTATGGAAACACCATATATTTT
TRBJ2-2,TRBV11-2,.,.,CASSFGGGLTGELFF,TGTGCCAGCAGCTTTGGCGGGGGCCTCACCGGGGAGCTGTTTTTT
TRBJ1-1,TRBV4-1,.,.,CASSQGPLNTEAFF,TGCGCCAGCAGCCAGGGCCCGTTGAACACTGAAGCTTTCTTT
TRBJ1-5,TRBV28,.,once,CASRPPTANQPQHF,TGTGCCAGCAGACCTCCGACTGCTAATCAGCCCCAGCATTTT
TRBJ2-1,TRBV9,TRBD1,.,CASSPGYRGRNEQFF,TGTGCCAGCAGCCCCGGCTACAGGGGTCGGAATGAGCAGTTCTTC
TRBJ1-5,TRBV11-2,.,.,CASSLIASVSQGGQPQHF,TGTGCCAGCAGCTTAATTGCGAGTGTCAGCCAAGGGGGTCAGCCCCAGCATTTT
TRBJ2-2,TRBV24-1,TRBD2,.,CATSDLTSAENTGELFF,TGTGCCACCAGTGATCTGACTAGCGCGGAGAACACCGGGGAGCTGTTTTTT
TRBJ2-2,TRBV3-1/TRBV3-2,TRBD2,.,CASSRTSGTTGELFF,TGTGCCAGCAGCCGGACTAGCGGAACCACCGGGGAGCTGTTTTTT
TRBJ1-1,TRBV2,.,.,CASTEEGGGTEAFF,TGTGCCAGCACTGAAGAAGGGGGGGGTACTGAAGCTTTCTTT
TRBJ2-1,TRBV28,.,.,CASSLQGASYNEQFF,TGTGCCAGCAGCCTACAGGGAGCCTCCTACAATGAGCAGTTCTTC
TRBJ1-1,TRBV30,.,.,CAWTGAYGNTEAFF,TGTGCCTGGACAGGGGCCTACGGGAACACTGAAGCTTTCTTT
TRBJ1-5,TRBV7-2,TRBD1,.,CASRPDRASNQPQHF,TGTGCCAGCAGGCCGGACAGGGCTAGCAATCAGCCCCAGCATTTT
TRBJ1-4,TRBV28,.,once,CASSHYRAEKLFF,TGTGCCAGCAGTCATTACAGGGCTGAAAAACTGTTTTTT
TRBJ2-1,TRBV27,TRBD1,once,CASASYGQGEYNEQFF,TGTGCCAGCGCCTCCTATGGACAGGGCGAGTACAATGAGCAGTTCTTC
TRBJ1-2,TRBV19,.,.,CASSIRSMGSPAPNYGYTF,TGTGCCAGTAGTATAAGATCGATGGGGAGCCCAGCCCCAAACTATGGCTACACCTTC
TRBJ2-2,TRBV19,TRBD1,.,CASSRGQANTGELFF,TGTGCCAGTAGTAGGGGACAGGCGAACACCGGGGAGCTGTTTTTT
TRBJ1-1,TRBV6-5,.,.,CASTPQGSGTEAFF,TGTGCCAGCACCCCCCAGGGCTCTGGGACTGAAGCTTTCTTT
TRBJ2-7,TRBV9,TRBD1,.,CASSLRQGHEQYF,TGTGCCAGCAGCCTCAGACAGGGACACGAGCAGTACTTC
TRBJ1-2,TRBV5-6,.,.,CASDGFATGKANYGYTF,TGTGCCAGCGACGGGTTCGCCACAGGAAAAGCTAACTATGGCTACACCTTC
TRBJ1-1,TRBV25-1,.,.,CASSEEGEVTEAFF,TGTGCCAGCAGTGAGGAAGGGGAGGTCACTGAAGCTTTCTTT
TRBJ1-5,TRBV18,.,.,CASSLQGSRVQPQHF,TGTGCCAGCTCATTACAGGGTTCCCGGGTTCAGCCCCAGCATTTT
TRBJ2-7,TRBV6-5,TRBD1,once,CASSRDSPYEQYF,TGTGCCAGCAGTAGGGACAGCCCCTACGAGCAGTACTTC
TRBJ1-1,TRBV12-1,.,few,CASSIAGGILCEEAFF,TGTGCCAGCAGCATTGCAGGGGGTATACTCTGCGAAGAAGCTTTCTTT
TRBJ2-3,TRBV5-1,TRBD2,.,CASGTSPSTDTQYF,TGCGCCAGTGGGACTAGCCCTAGCACAGATACGCAGTATTTT
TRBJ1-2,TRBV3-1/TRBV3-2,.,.,CASSKREAPGVNYGYTF,TGTGCCAGCAGCAAAAGAGAGGCGCCCGGGGTTAACTATGGCTACACCTTC
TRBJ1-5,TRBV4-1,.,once,CASSQLTGWGQPQHF,TGCGCCAGCAGCCAACTCACAGGGTGGGGACAGCCCCAGCATTTT
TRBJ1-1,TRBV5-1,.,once,CASSTQTGQNTEAFF,TGCGCCAGCAGCACCCAGACAGGACAGAACACTGAAGCTTTCTTT
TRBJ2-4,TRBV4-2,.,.,CASSQDPAGGKNIQYF,TGTGCCAGCAGCCAAGACCCCGCGGGTGGCAAAAACATTCAGTACTTC
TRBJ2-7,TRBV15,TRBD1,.,CATSREPCRKTGSSYEQYF,TGTGCCACCAGCAGAGAACCCTGCCGGAAGACAGGGAGCTCCTACGAGCAGTACTTC
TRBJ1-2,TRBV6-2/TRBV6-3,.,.,CASSYLDRPYGYTF,TGTGCCAGCAGTTATCTAGACCGACCGTATGGCTACACCTTC
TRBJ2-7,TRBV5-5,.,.,CASSDSGFFRYEQYF,TGTGCCAGCAGTGATTCAGGGTTCTTTCGCTACGAGCAGTACTTC
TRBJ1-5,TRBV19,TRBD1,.,CASSIYGTDSGNQPQHF,TGTGCCAGTAGTATTTATGGGACAGACTCGGGAAATCAGCCCCAGCATTTT
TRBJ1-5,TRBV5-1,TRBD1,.,CASSLGQGANQPQHF,TGCGCCAGCAGCTTGGGGCAGGGGGCGAATCAGCCCCAGCATTTT
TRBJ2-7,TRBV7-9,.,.,CASSPLESLSYEQYF,TGTGCCAGCAGCCCCCTCGAGTCTCTAAGCTACGAGCAGTACTTC
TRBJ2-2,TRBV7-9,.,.,CASSLGWADTGELFF,TGTGCCAGCAGCTTAGGATGGGCCGACACCGGGGAGCTGTTTTTT
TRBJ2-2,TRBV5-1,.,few,CASSLASRLKNTGELFF,TGCGCCAGCAGCTTGGCTTCGCGCCTCAAGAACACCGGGGAGCTGTTTTTT
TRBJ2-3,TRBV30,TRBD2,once,CAWSVWGRGGTDTQYF,TGTGCCTGGAGTGTTTGGGGTCGGGGGGGCACAGATACGCAGTATTTT
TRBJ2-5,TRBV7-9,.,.,CASSQRAGSLETQYF,TGTGCCAGCAGCCAAAGGGCGGGATCTCTAGAGACCCAGTACTTC
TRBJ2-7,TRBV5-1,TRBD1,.,CASSSHGTATYEQYF,TGCGCCAGCAGCTCACACGGGACAGCGACCTACGAGCAGTACTTC
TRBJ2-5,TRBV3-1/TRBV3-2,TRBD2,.,CASSQDPTSGGGVETQYF,TGTGCCAGCAGCCAAGACCCGACTAGCGGGGGAGGGGTAGAGACCCAGTACTTC
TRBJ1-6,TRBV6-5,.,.,CASSTTGPGDSPLHF,TGTGCCAGCAGTACGACAGGCCCGGGTGATTCACCCCTCCACTTT
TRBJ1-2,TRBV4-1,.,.,CASSPRDSVNYGYTF,TGCGCCAGCAGCCCCCGAGACAGCGTTAACTATGGCTACACCTTC
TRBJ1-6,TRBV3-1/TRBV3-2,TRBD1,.,CASSQAPGTGGDNSPLHF,TGTGCCAGCAGCCAAGCCCCCGGGACAGGGGGAGATAATTCACCCCTCCACTTT
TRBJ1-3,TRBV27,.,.,CASSPWPAGNTIYF,TGTGCCAGCAGTCCCTGGCCAGCGGGAAACACCATATATTTT
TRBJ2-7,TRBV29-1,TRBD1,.,CSVKGQASYEQYF,TGCAGCGTTAAGGGACAGGCTTCCTACGAGCAGTACTTC